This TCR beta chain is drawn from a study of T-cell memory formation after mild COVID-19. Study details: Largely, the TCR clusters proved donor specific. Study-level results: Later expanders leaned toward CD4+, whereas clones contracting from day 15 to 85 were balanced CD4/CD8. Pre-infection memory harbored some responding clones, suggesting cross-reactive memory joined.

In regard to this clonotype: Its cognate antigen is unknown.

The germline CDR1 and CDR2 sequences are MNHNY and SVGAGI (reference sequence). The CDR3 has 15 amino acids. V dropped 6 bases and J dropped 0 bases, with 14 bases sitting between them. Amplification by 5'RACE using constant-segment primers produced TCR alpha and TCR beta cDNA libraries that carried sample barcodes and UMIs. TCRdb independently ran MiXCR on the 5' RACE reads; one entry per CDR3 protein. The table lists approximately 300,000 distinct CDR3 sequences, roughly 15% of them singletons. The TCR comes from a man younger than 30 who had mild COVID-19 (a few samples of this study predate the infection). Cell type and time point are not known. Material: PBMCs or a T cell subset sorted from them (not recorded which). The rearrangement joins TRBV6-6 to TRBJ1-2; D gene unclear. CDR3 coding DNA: TGTGCCAGCAGACTCCTTCGTGGGGCTAACTATGGCTACACCTTC. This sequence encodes CASRLLRGANYGYTF.